The 10 T cell receptor beta chains listed next were all sequenced from one sample in a study of blood T cells in healthy people across ages. Combining a sample-barcoded 5' primer with a J-beta primer mix, a second PCR ran for roughly 7 to 11 cycles. One entry per CDR3 protein results from TCRdb running MiXCR on the 5' RACE reads. The sample shows 1.4 million to 1.5 million distinct CDR3 sequences, 42% of them seen only once. Sequenced sample: blood. The receptors were sampled from a woman aged 18-35 years in good health.

There are a few counts of this clonotype. The chain is built from TRBV3-1 and TRBJ2-7; the match to TRBD2 covers 10 bases. The trim removed 8 bases at V and 1 base at J, leaving 8 bases unmatched. The CDR3 sequence is 15 residues long. CDR1 and CDR2 (germline): LGHDT, YNNKEL (reference sequence). CDR3 bases: TGTGCCAGCTCCCCCACTAGCGGGAAGTCCTACGAGCAGTACTTC. Translated, it gives CASSPTSGKSYEQYF.

In its sample, this clonotype was seen many times. The CDR3 coding sequence is TGCGCCAGCAGCTTGGAGACAGGCAACTATGGCTACACCTTC. It encodes CASSLETGNYGYTF. The V gene is TRBV5-1, the J gene TRBJ1-2; D possibly corresponds to TRBD1 (6 bases). The germline gives CDR1 SGHRS, CDR2 YFSETQ. The CDR3 length is 14 residues. Trimming left V 0 bases short and J 2 bases short, with 8 bases between.

Of note for this clonotype: The germline gene is not matched at one end of the junction; a read error may be the cause. J is TRBJ2-1 and V is TRBV6-6; no definite D call. Germline assignment: CDR1 MNHNY and CDR2 SVGAGI (reference sequence). The CDR3 is 13 residues long. The CDR3 bases are TGTGCCAGCAGTGACTCGAACGTCTATGAGCAGTTCTTC. It encodes CASSDSNVYEQFF.

The chain combines TRBV20-1 with TRBJ2-5; perhaps D is TRBD1 or TRBD2 (5 bases each). The DNA matches TRBJ2-7 better at its end, which makes the J call doubtful. The CDR3 contains 13 residues. Per the germline V gene, CDR1 is DFQATT and CDR2 is SNEGSKA (reference sequence). CDR3 loop: CSAQSGAKGEQYF. In DNA, the CDR3 is TGCAGTGCTCAATCCGGGGCCAAGGGCGAGCAGTACTTC.

The rearrangement joins TRBV20-1 to TRBJ2-3; 9 nucleotides agree with TRBD2. This CDR3 is built from 17 residues. V trimming: 1 base; J trimming: 0 bases; junction bases outside the gene matches: 8. Germline-derived CDR1 and CDR2 are DFQATT and SNEGSKA (reference sequence). CDR3 nucleotide sequence: TGCAGTGCTAGAGGCCCGACTAGCGGCTTCAGCACAGATACGCAGTATTTT. Translation: CSARGPTSGFSTDTQYF.

The V gene is TRBV7-9, the J gene TRBJ2-1, with 8 positions matching TRBD2. Germline lookup yields CDR1 SEHNR and CDR2 FQNEAQ (reference sequence). V dropped 5 bases and J dropped 4; count of bases not matched to a gene: 4. The CDR3 extends over 14 amino acids. The CDR3 here is CASSLTSDYNEQFF. DNA of the CDR3: TGTGCCAGCAGCCTGACTAGCGATTACAATGAGCAGTTCTTC.

This clonotype was observed a handful of times. V gene TRBV6-2 or TRBV6-3 combines with J gene TRBJ2-1, with D perhaps TRBD2 (5 bases). The CDR3 length is 17 residues. V lost 4 bases and J lost 0, with 16 bases in between. Germline CDR1 reads MNHEY; CDR2 reads SVGEGT. The CDR3 coding sequence is TGTGCCAGCAGTTTGTTTGGCGGGTCCAGCTCCTACAATGAGCAGTTCTTC. Its translation: CASSLFGGSSSYNEQFF.

Only a few counts were recorded for this clonotype. This chain links TRBV4-1 with TRBJ1-1; the D gene is possibly TRBD1 (5 bases). Germline assignment: CDR1 MGHRA and CDR2 YSYEKL. This CDR3 spans 16 amino acids. Trimming removed 0 bases from V and 1 base from J, with 12 bases in between. CDR3 region: CASSQDWDGRNTEAFF. The CDR3 DNA reads as TGCGCCAGCAGCCAAGATTGGGACGGTAGGAACACTGAAGCTTTCTTT.

The V and J genes are TRBV20-1 and TRBJ2-7; the D call may be TRBD1 or TRBD2 (5 bases each). Trimming took 0 bases from V and 2 from J, leaving 11 bases between them. The CDR3 is 14 amino acids. Germline V gene lookup returns CDR1 DFQATT and CDR2 SNEGSKA (reference sequence). CDR3 sequence (DNA): TGCAGTGCTAGAGATCTGGGGGTGACCTACGAGCAGTACTTC. Its translation: CSARDLGVTYEQYF.

Points on this clonotype: The junction shows a germline mismatch at one end, possibly a read error. The chain combines TRBV15 with TRBJ2-6; D tentatively fits TRBD1 or TRBD2 (5 bases each). The CDR3 sequence is 15 residues long. Germline V CDR1 and CDR2: LNHNV, YYDKDF (reference sequence). The CDR3 here is CATSRERTGANALTF. CDR3 DNA sequence: TGTGCCACCAGCAGAGAAAGGACTGGGGCCAACGCCCTGACTTTC. Variable domain in full (rest from reference TRBV15 and TRBJ2-6): DAMVIQNPRYQVTQFGKPVTLSCSQTLNHNVMYWYQQKSSQAPKLLFHYYDKDFNNEADTPDNFQSRRPNTSFCFLDIRSPGLGDTAMYLCATSRERTGANALTFGAGSRLTVL.